Listed below are T cell receptor beta chains from one sample, sequenced in a study of regulatory T cells in long-lasting Graves disease. TCRdb itself ran the multiplex PCR reads through MiXCR, one entry per CDR3 protein. The sample yields 540,000 or so distinct CDR3 sequences, roughly 13% seen once. This sample also appeared in a second study, on T cells in Graves' hyperthyroidism and ophthalmopathy.

Material: peripheral blood mononuclear cells (PBMCs), obtained at new diagnosis, from a patient treated with antithyroid drugs. These receptors were obtained from a man aged 25-40 years with Graves disease. Each CDR3 is given with its conserved first and last residue. A D gene is named only where the DNA matches it firmly. The listing skips clone size in some rows; elsewhere it reads once, few, many or a size class.

TRBJ1-1	many	-	TRBV5-1	CASSPGTGTAEAFF	TGCGCCAGCAGCCCCGGGACCGGGACGGCTGAAGCTTTCTTT
TRBJ1-1	many	-	TRBV5-1	CASSLVGSDTEAFF	TGCGCCAGCAGCTTGGTTGGGTCTGACACTGAAGCTTTCTTT
TRBJ2-7	many	-	TRBV5-1	CASRLEGFLTYEQYF	TGCGCCAGCAGGTTAGAGGGGTTCCTTACCTACGAGCAGTACTTC
TRBJ2-7	-	TRBD2	TRBV20-1	CSAYEGGGRVYEQYF	TGCAGTGCCTACGAGGGGGGCGGGAGGGTCTACGAGCAGTACTTC
TRBJ2-3	many	-	TRBV29-1	CSVRRASTDTQYF	TGCAGCGTTCGAAGGGCCAGCACAGATACGCAGTATTTT
TRBJ1-1	many	-	TRBV2	CATALEDTEAFF	TGTGCCACCGCTTTGGAGGACACTGAAGCTTTCTTT
TRBJ2-1	many	-	TRBV7-7	CASSLVWGLGNEQFF	TGTGCCAGCAGCTTAGTTTGGGGTCTTGGCAATGAGCAGTTCTTC
TRBJ2-5	many	TRBD2	TRBV7-8	CASSRGRATETQYF	TGTGCCAGCAGCCGCGGGAGGGCGACAGAGACCCAGTACTTC
TRBJ2-1	many	-	TRBV24-1	CATSDFDHSYNEQFF	TGTGCCACCAGTGATTTTGACCATTCCTACAATGAGCAGTTCTTC
TRBJ2-2	many	TRBD2	TRBV28	CASTDWGTSGRGPLTGELFF	TGTGCCAGCACCGATTGGGGGACTAGCGGGAGAGGTCCCCTCACTGGGGAGCTGTTTTTT
TRBJ2-1	many	-	TRBV5-5	CASSPFGNEQFF	TGTGCCAGCAGCCCCTTTGGGAATGAGCAGTTCTTC
TRBJ1-6	few	-	TRBV6-1	CASSERLTYNSPLHF	TGTGCCAGCAGTGAAAGACTCACCTATAATTCACCCCTCCACTTT
TRBJ2-5	many	-	TRBV7-9	CASSLDSGETQYF	TGTGCCAGCAGCCTAGACAGCGGGGAGACCCAGTACTTC
TRBJ1-2	many	-	TRBV12-3/TRBV12-4	CASSPRYRVYYGYTF	TGTGCCAGCAGTCCCCGATACAGGGTTTACTATGGCTACACCTTC
TRBJ2-2	many	-	TRBV5-1	CASSVRIGYLANTGELFF	TGCGCCAGCAGCGTACGGATTGGTTACCTCGCGAACACCGGGGAGCTGTTTTTT
TRBJ2-1	many	-	TRBV24-1	CATSGPRRNEQFF	TGTGCCACCAGTGGCCCCCGGCGCAATGAGCAGTTCTTC
TRBJ1-4	-	TRBD1	TRBV20-1	CSAGTGEGEKLFF	TGCAGTGCTGGGACAGGGGAGGGGGAAAAACTGTTTTTT
TRBJ2-1	-	-	TRBV3-1	CASSQEKLVGNEQFF	TGTGCCAGCAGCCAAGAAAAACTAGTGGGGAATGAGCAGTTCTTC
TRBJ2-7	many	TRBD2	TRBV2	CAGGRVGPYEQYF	TGTGCCGGCGGGAGGGTTGGTCCGTACGAGCAGTACTTC
TRBJ2-3	-	-	TRBV5-4	CASSLGRSVTDTQYF	TGTGCCAGCAGCTTAGGGCGCAGCGTCACAGATACGCAGTATTTT
TRBJ2-7	many	TRBD2	TRBV12-3/TRBV12-4	CASSSGTSAYEQYF	TGTGCCAGCAGTTCCGGGACTAGCGCTTACGAGCAGTACTTC
TRBJ2-1	many	TRBD2	TRBV6-1	CASSARHLTSTREQFF	TGTGCCAGCAGTGCCCGACACTTGACTAGCACCAGGGAGCAGTTCTTC
TRBJ2-1	few	TRBD2	TRBV3-1	CASSRRTSGAYNEQFF	TGTGCCAGCAGCCGCAGGACTAGCGGGGCCTACAATGAGCAGTTCTTC
TRBJ1-5	many	TRBD1	TRBV28	CASSPGTADNQPQHF	TGTGCCAGCAGCCCCGGGACAGCCGACAATCAGCCCCAGCATTTT
TRBJ2-5	many	TRBD2	TRBV20-1	CSAAGTSGPQETQYF	TGCAGTGCGGCCGGGACTAGCGGGCCCCAAGAGACCCAGTACTTC
TRBJ1-5	few	TRBD1	TRBV20-1	CSARDTQGSQPQHF	TGCAGTGCTAGAGATACACAGGGGTCTCAGCCCCAGCATTTT
TRBJ1-5	many	-	TRBV29-1	CSVRLGNQPQHF	TGCAGCGTAAGACTGGGCAATCAGCCCCAGCATTTT
TRBJ2-2	-	-	TRBV5-1	CASSLVRGDGELFF	TGCGCCAGCAGCTTGGTTAGGGGAGACGGGGAGCTGTTTTTT
TRBJ2-5	-	-	TRBV4-1	CASSQDAGQGGETQYF	TGCGCCAGCAGCCAAGACGCAGGGCAGGGAGGAGAGACCCAGTACTTC
TRBJ1-1	many	TRBD1	TRBV5-1	CASSNNDRGLEAFF	TGCGCCAGCAGCAACAACGACAGGGGACTTGAAGCTTTCTTT
TRBJ2-1	-	-	TRBV9	CASSVAVGQVINEQFF	TGTGCCAGCAGCGTAGCTGTTGGGCAAGTAATCAATGAGCAGTTCTTC
TRBJ2-7	many	-	TRBV5-1	CASSSTVGFGEQYF	TGCGCCAGCAGCTCGACGGTGGGGTTTGGCGAGCAGTACTTC
TRBJ2-5	many	-	TRBV2	CASNRGARETQYF	TGTGCCAGCAATAGGGGGGCCCGAGAGACCCAGTACTTC
TRBJ1-3	-	-	TRBV5-6	CATAQWGSGNTIYF	TGTGCCACCGCCCAGTGGGGAAGTGGAAACACCATATATTTT
TRBJ1-3	-	TRBD1	TRBV6-1	CASSGFRTGRNTIYF	TGTGCCAGCAGTGGGTTCCGGACAGGTCGAAACACCATATATTTT
TRBJ1-6	few	TRBD1	TRBV20-1	CSAPKGTGSNSPLHF	TGCAGTGCTCCTAAAGGGACAGGGAGTAATTCACCCCTCCACTTT